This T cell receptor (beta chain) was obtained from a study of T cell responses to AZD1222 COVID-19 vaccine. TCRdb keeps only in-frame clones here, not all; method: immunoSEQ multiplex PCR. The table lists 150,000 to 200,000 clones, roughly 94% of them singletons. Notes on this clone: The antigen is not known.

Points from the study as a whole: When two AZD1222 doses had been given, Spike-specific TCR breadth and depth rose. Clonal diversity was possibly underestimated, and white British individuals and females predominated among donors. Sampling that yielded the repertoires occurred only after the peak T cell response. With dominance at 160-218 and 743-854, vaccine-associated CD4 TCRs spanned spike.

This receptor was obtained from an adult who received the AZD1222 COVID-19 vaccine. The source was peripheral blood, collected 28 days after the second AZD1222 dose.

DNA of the CDR3: TGTGCCAGCAGACGAGGAAATAGCAATCAGCCCCAGCATTTT. Translating it yields CASRRGNSNQPQHF. This chain connects TRBV27 to TRBJ1-5; D gene unclear. CDR1 MNHEY and CDR2 SMNVEV come from the germline V gene (reference sequence). V gave up 6 bases and J gave up 0 bases, with 9 bases separating them. The CDR3 consists of 14 residues.